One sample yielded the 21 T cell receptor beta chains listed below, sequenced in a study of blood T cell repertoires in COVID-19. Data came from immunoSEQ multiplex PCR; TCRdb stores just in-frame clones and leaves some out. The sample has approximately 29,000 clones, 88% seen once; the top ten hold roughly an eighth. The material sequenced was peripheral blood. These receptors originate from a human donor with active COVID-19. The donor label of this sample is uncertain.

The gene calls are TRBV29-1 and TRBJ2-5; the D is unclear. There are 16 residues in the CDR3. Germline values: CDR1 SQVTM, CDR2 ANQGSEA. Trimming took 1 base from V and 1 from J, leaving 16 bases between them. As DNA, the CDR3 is TGCAGCGTTGAAGTTCCGCTCCCTAACCCCCAAGAGACCCAGTACTTC. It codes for CSVEVPLPNPQETQYF.

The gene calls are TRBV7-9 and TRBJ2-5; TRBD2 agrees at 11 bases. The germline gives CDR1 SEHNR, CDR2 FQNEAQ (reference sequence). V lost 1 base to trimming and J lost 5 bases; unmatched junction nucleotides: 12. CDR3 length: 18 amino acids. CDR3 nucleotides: TGTGCCAGCAGCTTAGGACTACTAGCGGGGGATACGCCGGAGACCCAGTACTTC. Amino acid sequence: CASSLGLLAGDTPETQYF. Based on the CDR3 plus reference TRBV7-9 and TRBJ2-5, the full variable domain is DTGVSQNPRHKITKRGQNVTFRCDPISEHNRLYWYRQTLGQGPEFLTYFQNEAQLEKSRLLSDRFSAERPKGSFSTLEIQRTEQGDSAMYLCASSLGLLAGDTPETQYFGPGTRLLVL.

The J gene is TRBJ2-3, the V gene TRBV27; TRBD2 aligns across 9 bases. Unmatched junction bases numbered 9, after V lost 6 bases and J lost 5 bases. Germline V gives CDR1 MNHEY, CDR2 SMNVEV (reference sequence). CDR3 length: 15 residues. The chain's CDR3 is CASRVAGGPKDTQYF. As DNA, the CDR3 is TGTGCCAGCAGGGTGGCGGGGGGGCCGAAAGATACGCAGTATTTT.

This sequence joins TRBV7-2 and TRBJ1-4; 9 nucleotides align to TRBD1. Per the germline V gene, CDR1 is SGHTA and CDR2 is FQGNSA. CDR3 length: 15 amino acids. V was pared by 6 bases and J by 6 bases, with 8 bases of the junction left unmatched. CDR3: CASRLTGGGYEKLFF. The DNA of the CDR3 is TGTGCCAGCAGGCTTACAGGGGGCGGGTATGAAAAACTGTTTTTT.

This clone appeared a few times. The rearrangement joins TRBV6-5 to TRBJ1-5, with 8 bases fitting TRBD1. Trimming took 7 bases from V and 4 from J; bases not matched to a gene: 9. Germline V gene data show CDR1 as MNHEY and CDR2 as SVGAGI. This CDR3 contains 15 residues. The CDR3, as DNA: TGTGCCAGCACCCGGACAGGGAGGGGAAATCAGCCCCAGCATTTT. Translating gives CASTRTGRGNQPQHF.

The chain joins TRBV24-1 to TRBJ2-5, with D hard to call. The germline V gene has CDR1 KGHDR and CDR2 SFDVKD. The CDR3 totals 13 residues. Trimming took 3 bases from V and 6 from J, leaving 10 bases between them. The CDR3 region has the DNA TGTGCCACCAGTGATGATGTTAGCAAGACCCAGTACTTC. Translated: CATSDDVSKTQYF.

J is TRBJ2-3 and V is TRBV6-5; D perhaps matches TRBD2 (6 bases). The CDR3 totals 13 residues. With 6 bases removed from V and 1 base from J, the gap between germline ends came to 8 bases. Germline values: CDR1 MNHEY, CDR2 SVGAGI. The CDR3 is CASSTGGTDTQYF. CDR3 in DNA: TGTGCCAGCAGCACGGGGGGCACAGATACGCAGTATTTT.

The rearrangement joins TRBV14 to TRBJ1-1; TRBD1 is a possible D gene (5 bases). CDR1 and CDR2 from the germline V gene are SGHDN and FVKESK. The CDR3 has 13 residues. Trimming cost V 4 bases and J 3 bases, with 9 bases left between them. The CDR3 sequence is CASSRQGYTEAFF. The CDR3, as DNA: TGTGCCAGCAGCCGTCAGGGATACACTGAAGCTTTCTTT.

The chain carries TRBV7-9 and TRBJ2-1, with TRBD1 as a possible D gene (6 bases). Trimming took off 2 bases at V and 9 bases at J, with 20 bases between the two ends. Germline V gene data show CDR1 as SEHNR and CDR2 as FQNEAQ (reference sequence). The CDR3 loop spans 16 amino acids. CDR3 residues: CASSLRRSSRRGEQFF. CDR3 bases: TGTGCCAGCAGCTTAAGACGATCGAGTCGCAGGGGTGAGCAGTTCTTC.

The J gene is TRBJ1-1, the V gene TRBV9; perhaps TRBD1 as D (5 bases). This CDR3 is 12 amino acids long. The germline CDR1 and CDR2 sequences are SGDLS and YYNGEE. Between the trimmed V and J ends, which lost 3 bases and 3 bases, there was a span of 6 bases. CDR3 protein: CASSARDTEAFF. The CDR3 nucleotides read TGTGCCAGCAGCGCCAGGGACACTGAAGCTTTCTTT. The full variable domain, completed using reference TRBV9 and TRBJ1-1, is DSGVTQTPKHLITATGQRVTLRCSPRSGDLSVYWYQQSLDQGLQFLIQYYNGEERAKGNILERFSAQQFPDLHSELNLSSLELGDSALYFCASSARDTEAFFGQGTRLTVV.

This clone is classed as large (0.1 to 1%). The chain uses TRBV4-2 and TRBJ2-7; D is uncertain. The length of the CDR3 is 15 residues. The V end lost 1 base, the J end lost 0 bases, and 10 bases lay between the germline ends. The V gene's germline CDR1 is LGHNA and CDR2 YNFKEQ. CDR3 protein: CASSQGGSSSYEQYF. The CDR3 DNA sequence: TGTGCCAGCAGCCAAGGAGGCAGTAGCTCCTACGAGCAGTACTTC.

The CDR3 region is CASSQDTYSGTQYF. As DNA, the CDR3 is TGCGCCAGCAGCCAAGATACGTACTCGGGGACGCAGTATTTT. V usage is TRBV4-3 and J usage is TRBJ2-3, with a tentative D call TRBD2 (5 bases). The CDR3 sequence is 14 residues long. Trimming took off 0 bases at V and 9 bases at J, with 13 bases between the two ends. Germline CDR1 is LGHNA and CDR2 is YSLEER.

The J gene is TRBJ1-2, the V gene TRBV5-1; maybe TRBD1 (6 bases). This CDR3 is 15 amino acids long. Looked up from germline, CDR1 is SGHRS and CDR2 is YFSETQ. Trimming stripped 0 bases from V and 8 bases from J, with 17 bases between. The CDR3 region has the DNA TGCGCCAGCAGCTTGGAAAGTTATGCAGGGGACGGCTACACCTTC. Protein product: CASSLESYAGDGYTF.

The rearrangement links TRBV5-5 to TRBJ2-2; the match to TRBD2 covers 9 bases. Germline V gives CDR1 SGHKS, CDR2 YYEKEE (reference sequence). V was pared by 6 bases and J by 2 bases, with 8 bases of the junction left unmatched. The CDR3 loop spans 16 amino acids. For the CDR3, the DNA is TGTGCCAGCACCCTTCCTAGCGGGGCAAACACCGGGGAGCTGTTTTTT. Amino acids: CASTLPSGANTGELFF. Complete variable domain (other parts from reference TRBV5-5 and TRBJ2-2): DAGVTQSPTHLIKTRGQQVTLRCSPISGHKSVSWYQQVLGQGPQFIFQYYEKEERGRGNFPDRFSARQFPNYSSELNVNALLLGDSALYLCASTLPSGANTGELFFGEGSRLTVL.

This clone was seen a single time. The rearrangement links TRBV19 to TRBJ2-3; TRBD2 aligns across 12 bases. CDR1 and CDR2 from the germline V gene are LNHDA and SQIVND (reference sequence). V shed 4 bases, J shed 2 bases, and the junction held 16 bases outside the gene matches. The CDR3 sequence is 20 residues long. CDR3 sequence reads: CASSTLLGLAGTRHTDTQYF. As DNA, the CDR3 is TGTGCCAGTAGTACCCTTTTGGGACTAGCGGGCACACGGCACACAGATACGCAGTATTTT.

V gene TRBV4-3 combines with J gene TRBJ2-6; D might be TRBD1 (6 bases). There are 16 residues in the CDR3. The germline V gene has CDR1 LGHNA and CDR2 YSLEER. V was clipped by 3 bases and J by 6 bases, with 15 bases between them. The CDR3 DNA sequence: TGCGCCAGCAGCCAGACAACAGGGTTAGTGGCCAACGTCCTGACTTTC. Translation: CASSQTTGLVANVLTF.

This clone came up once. This chain's CDR3 is CASSSAGTGDEQYF. The CDR3 coding sequence is TGTGCCAGCAGCTCCGCCGGGACAGGGGACGAGCAGTACTTC. The chain has TRBV7-3 and TRBJ2-7; 10 nucleotides line up with TRBD1. This CDR3 is 14 amino acids long. The V gene's germline CDR1 is SGHTA and CDR2 FQGTGA. V shed 4 bases and J 5 bases; nucleotides not matched to a gene: 5.

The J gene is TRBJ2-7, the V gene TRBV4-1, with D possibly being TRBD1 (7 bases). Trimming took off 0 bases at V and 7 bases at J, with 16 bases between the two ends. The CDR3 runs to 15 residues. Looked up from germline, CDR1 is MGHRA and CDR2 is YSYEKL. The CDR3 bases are TGCGCCAGCAGCCAAGAAGGGCCAGGGGGGAGTGAGCAGTACTTC. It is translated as CASSQEGPGGSEQYF.

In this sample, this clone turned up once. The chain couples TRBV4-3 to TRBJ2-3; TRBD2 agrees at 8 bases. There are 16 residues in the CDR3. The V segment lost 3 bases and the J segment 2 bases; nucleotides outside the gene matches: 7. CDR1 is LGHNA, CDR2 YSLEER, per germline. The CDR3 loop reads CASSHTAGGDTDTQYF. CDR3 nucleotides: TGCGCCAGCAGCCATACCGCGGGGGGCGACACAGATACGCAGTATTTT.

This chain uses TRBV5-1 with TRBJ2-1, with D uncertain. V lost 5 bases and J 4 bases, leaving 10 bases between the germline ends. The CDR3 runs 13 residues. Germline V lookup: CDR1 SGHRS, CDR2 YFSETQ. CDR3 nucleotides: TGCGCCAGCAGAAGTCCGGGTTACAATGAGCAGTTCTTC. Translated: CASRSPGYNEQFF.

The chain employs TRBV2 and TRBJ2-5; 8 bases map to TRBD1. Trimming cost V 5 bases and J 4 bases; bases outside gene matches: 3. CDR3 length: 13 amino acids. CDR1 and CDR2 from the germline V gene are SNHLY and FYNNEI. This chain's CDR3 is CASSQGAGETQYF. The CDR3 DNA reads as TGTGCCAGCAGTCAGGGGGCAGGAGAGACCCAGTACTTC.